These T cell receptor beta chains were read from a single sample in a study of T cells after yellow fever vaccination. TCRdb ran MiXCR on the 5' RACE reads and lists one entry per CDR3 protein. The profile shows a few hundred thousand distinct CDR3 sequences, under 14% of them singletons. Specimen: PBMCs, collected on the day of the first yellow fever vaccination. Receptors were obtained from a man aged 18 to 30 who received the YFV17D yellow fever vaccine. CDR3s include the opening cysteine and the closing phenylalanine or tryptophan. Each record gives: CDR3 length, J gene, V gene, clone size, D gene, CDR3 DNA, CDR3 protein. A D gene is named only where the DNA matches it firmly. The size of a clone is reported for some rows only, either as once, few or many, or as a class for expanded clones.

CDR3 length: 14
J gene: TRBJ2-3
V gene: TRBV5-1
clone size: few
D gene: TRBD1
CDR3 DNA: TGCGCCAGCAGCCCGGACAGGGGAGAGGATACGCAGTATTTT
CDR3 protein: CASSPDRGEDTQYF

CDR3 length: 13
J gene: TRBJ1-5
V gene: TRBV11-2
clone size: -
D gene: -
CDR3 DNA: TGTGCCAGCAGCGCCGATAGCAATCAGCCCCAGCATTTT
CDR3 protein: CASSADSNQPQHF

CDR3 length: 12
J gene: TRBJ1-2
V gene: TRBV6-2/TRBV6-3
clone size: few
D gene: -
CDR3 DNA: TGTGCCAGCAGTTATGTGAACTATGGCTACACCTTC
CDR3 protein: CASSYVNYGYTF

CDR3 length: 14
J gene: TRBJ1-5
V gene: TRBV20-1
clone size: many
D gene: -
CDR3 DNA: TGCAGTGCTAGAAACCCAGGGTCAAGTCAGCCCCAGCATTTT
CDR3 protein: CSARNPGSSQPQHF

CDR3 length: 13
J gene: TRBJ1-6
V gene: TRBV5-1
clone size: -
D gene: TRBD1
CDR3 DNA: TGCGCCAGCCAGACAGGGGGCGGTTCACCCCTCCACTTT
CDR3 protein: CASQTGGGSPLHF

CDR3 length: 14
J gene: TRBJ1-4
V gene: TRBV18
clone size: -
D gene: TRBD1
CDR3 DNA: TGTGCCAGCTCCCGGCCGGGACAGGTTGAAAAACTGTTTTTT
CDR3 protein: CASSRPGQVEKLFF

CDR3 length: 14
J gene: TRBJ1-5
V gene: TRBV20-1
clone size: -
D gene: -
CDR3 DNA: TGCAGTGCTAGAGTTGGTGGGGACAATCAGCCCCAGCATTTT
CDR3 protein: CSARVGGDNQPQHF

CDR3 length: 16
J gene: TRBJ1-5
V gene: TRBV6-1
clone size: few
D gene: -
CDR3 DNA: TGTGCCAGCCGATTGAGACAGCGGTATAGCAATCAGCCCCAGCATTTT
CDR3 protein: CASRLRQRYSNQPQHF

CDR3 length: 15
J gene: TRBJ2-3
V gene: TRBV7-9
clone size: many
D gene: -
CDR3 DNA: TGTGCCAGCAGCCCCCGGGGGGCTGGCACAGATACGCAGTATTTT
CDR3 protein: CASSPRGAGTDTQYF

CDR3 length: 14
J gene: TRBJ2-5
V gene: TRBV7-3
clone size: -
D gene: -
CDR3 DNA: TGTGCCAGCAGCGAACAGGGGGGGATAGAGACCCAGTACTTC
CDR3 protein: CASSEQGGIETQYF

CDR3 length: 13
J gene: TRBJ1-1
V gene: TRBV7-9
clone size: few
D gene: -
CDR3 DNA: TGTGCCAGCAGCTTAACACAGAACACTGAAGCTTTCTTT
CDR3 protein: CASSLTQNTEAFF

CDR3 length: 15
J gene: TRBJ1-3
V gene: TRBV4-3
clone size: -
D gene: -
CDR3 DNA: TGCGCCAGCAGCCGAACGGACAGCTCTGGAAACACCATATATTTT
CDR3 protein: CASSRTDSSGNTIYF

CDR3 length: 11
J gene: TRBJ2-1
V gene: TRBV3-1
clone size: few
D gene: TRBD2
CDR3 DNA: TGTGCCAGCAGTCTAGCGGGGGAGAAGTTCTTC
CDR3 protein: CASSLAGEKFF

CDR3 length: 14
J gene: TRBJ2-3
V gene: TRBV12-3/TRBV12-4
clone size: many
D gene: -
CDR3 DNA: TGTGCCAGCAGTTTGGGAATTGAGCCAGATACGCAGTATTTT
CDR3 protein: CASSLGIEPDTQYF

CDR3 length: 13
J gene: TRBJ1-4
V gene: TRBV20-1
clone size: few
D gene: -
CDR3 DNA: TGCAGTGCTAGCGGAGGCGATAATGAAAAACTGTTTTTT
CDR3 protein: CSASGGDNEKLFF

CDR3 length: 16
J gene: TRBJ1-1
V gene: TRBV7-2
clone size: many
D gene: -
CDR3 DNA: TGTGCCAGCACCTACCCCGAGACAGGTAGTTGGGGTGAAGCTTTCTTT
CDR3 protein: CASTYPETGSWGEAFF

CDR3 length: 14
J gene: TRBJ1-2
V gene: TRBV7-9
clone size: -
D gene: -
CDR3 DNA: TGTGCCAGCAGCCATTACAGCGCTAACTATGGCTACACCTTC
CDR3 protein: CASSHYSANYGYTF

CDR3 length: 13
J gene: TRBJ2-7
V gene: TRBV2
clone size: -
D gene: -
CDR3 DNA: TGTGCCAGCAGGAGGGGGGACATCGGCGAGCAGTACTTC
CDR3 protein: CASRRGDIGEQYF

CDR3 length: 20
J gene: TRBJ2-1
V gene: TRBV5-1
clone size: many
D gene: TRBD1
CDR3 DNA: TGCGCCAGCAGCCCAGCCGGGACAGGGGGCCCGCGGCGGTCCTACAATGAGCAGTTCTTC
CDR3 protein: CASSPAGTGGPRRSYNEQFF

CDR3 length: 16
J gene: TRBJ2-5
V gene: TRBV7-2
clone size: -
D gene: TRBD2
CDR3 DNA: TGTGCCAGCAGCTTAGCTAATCGGGCTAGCGGGGGCACCCAGTACTTC
CDR3 protein: CASSLANRASGGTQYF

CDR3 length: 15
J gene: TRBJ2-2
V gene: TRBV20-1
clone size: many
D gene: -
CDR3 DNA: TGCAGTGCTAGTAGGGGCGTGGGGAACACCGGGGAGCTGTTTTTT
CDR3 protein: CSASRGVGNTGELFF

CDR3 length: 13
J gene: TRBJ1-2
V gene: TRBV14
clone size: many
D gene: -
CDR3 DNA: TGTGCCAGCAGCCGGGACACGAACTATGGCTACACCTTC
CDR3 protein: CASSRDTNYGYTF

CDR3 length: 15
J gene: TRBJ1-5
V gene: TRBV7-9
clone size: many
D gene: -
CDR3 DNA: TGTGCCAGCAGCTTAGTTCCCCCGGACCAGGGACCCCAGCATTTT
CDR3 protein: CASSLVPPDQGPQHF

CDR3 length: 16
J gene: TRBJ2-7
V gene: TRBV14
clone size: -
D gene: TRBD2
CDR3 DNA: TGTGCCAGCAGCCAAGTGCCCCAGCGGGGGGGCTACGAGCAGTACTTC
CDR3 protein: CASSQVPQRGGYEQYF

CDR3 length: 15
J gene: TRBJ2-4
V gene: TRBV28
clone size: -
D gene: TRBD2
CDR3 DNA: TGTGCCAGCAGTTTCCCGGGGGGGCGAGGGGACATTCAGTACTTC
CDR3 protein: CASSFPGGRGDIQYF

CDR3 length: 15
J gene: TRBJ1-5
V gene: TRBV7-9
clone size: -
D gene: TRBD1
CDR3 DNA: TGTGCCAGCAGCCAGACAGGGGGTGGGAGACAGCCCCAGCATTTT
CDR3 protein: CASSQTGGGRQPQHF

CDR3 length: 17
J gene: TRBJ2-1
V gene: TRBV28
clone size: -
D gene: TRBD1
CDR3 DNA: TGTGCCAGCAGTTTATTCTACACCGGGACAGACTACAATGAGCAGTTCTTC
CDR3 protein: CASSLFYTGTDYNEQFF

CDR3 length: 12
J gene: TRBJ1-1
V gene: TRBV20-1
clone size: -
D gene: -
CDR3 DNA: TGCAGTGCTAGAGAGGCGGGTGGGGAGGCTTTCTTT
CDR3 protein: CSAREAGGEAFF

CDR3 length: 14
J gene: TRBJ2-7
V gene: TRBV11-2
clone size: few
D gene: -
CDR3 DNA: TGTGCCAGCAGCGTCAGCCCCTCCGGTTTGGGGCAGTACTTC
CDR3 protein: CASSVSPSGLGQYF

CDR3 length: 17
J gene: TRBJ1-1
V gene: TRBV4-1
clone size: few
D gene: -
CDR3 DNA: TGCGCCAGCAGCCACAACGGACTAGGCGAGGGAATAACTGAAGCTTTCTTT
CDR3 protein: CASSHNGLGEGITEAFF

CDR3 length: 12
J gene: TRBJ2-3
V gene: TRBV11-2
clone size: -
D gene: -
CDR3 DNA: TGTGCCAGCAGCATTAGCGGAGATACGCAGTATTTT
CDR3 protein: CASSISGDTQYF

CDR3 length: 16
J gene: TRBJ2-6
V gene: TRBV3-1
clone size: -
D gene: -
CDR3 DNA: TGTGCCAGCAGCCAATCGCAGGGCCCGAGGGCCAACGTCCTGACTTTC
CDR3 protein: CASSQSQGPRANVLTF

CDR3 length: 14
J gene: TRBJ2-3
V gene: TRBV11-2
clone size: -
D gene: -
CDR3 DNA: TGTGCCAGCAGCCCATCCCCGGGACTAGATACGCAGTATTTT
CDR3 protein: CASSPSPGLDTQYF

CDR3 length: 17
J gene: TRBJ1-5
V gene: TRBV4-3
clone size: -
D gene: -
CDR3 DNA: TGCGCCAGCAGCCAAGCCGCGACAGCCGACCTCAATTGGCCCCAGCATTTT
CDR3 protein: CASSQAATADLNWPQHF

CDR3 length: 12
J gene: TRBJ2-3
V gene: TRBV7-2
clone size: -
D gene: -
CDR3 DNA: TGTGCCAGCATCTTAGTGGTAGATACGCAGTATTTT
CDR3 protein: CASILVVDTQYF

CDR3 length: 13
J gene: TRBJ1-2
V gene: TRBV29-1
clone size: few
D gene: -
CDR3 DNA: TGCAGCGTTGAAGAGCAACAGAACTATGGCTACACCTTC
CDR3 protein: CSVEEQQNYGYTF

CDR3 length: 15
J gene: TRBJ2-5
V gene: TRBV7-9
clone size: many
D gene: -
CDR3 DNA: TGTGCCAGCAGCTTAGTGGGACTGGGGGGCGAGACCCAGTACTTC
CDR3 protein: CASSLVGLGGETQYF

CDR3 length: 15
J gene: TRBJ1-2
V gene: TRBV5-1
clone size: -
D gene: TRBD1
CDR3 DNA: TGCGCCAGCAGCTTGGGGGAACAGGGGTTCTATGGCTACACCTTC
CDR3 protein: CASSLGEQGFYGYTF

CDR3 length: 12
J gene: TRBJ2-1
V gene: TRBV4-3
clone size: few
D gene: -
CDR3 DNA: TGCGCCAGCAGCCAGTGGCCGAATGAGCAGTTCTTC
CDR3 protein: CASSQWPNEQFF

CDR3 length: 15
J gene: TRBJ1-4
V gene: TRBV6-5
clone size: -
D gene: -
CDR3 DNA: TGTGCCAGCAGTTACGACCCGGGTAGCCAGGAAAAACTGTTTTTT
CDR3 protein: CASSYDPGSQEKLFF

CDR3 length: 13
J gene: TRBJ1-2
V gene: TRBV5-6
clone size: many
D gene: -
CDR3 DNA: TGTGCCAGCAGCTTCGAAGCTAACTATGGCTACACCTTC
CDR3 protein: CASSFEANYGYTF

CDR3 length: 14
J gene: TRBJ1-1
V gene: TRBV7-2
clone size: once
D gene: -
CDR3 DNA: TGTGCCAGCAGCACCCCCGCGATGAACACTGAAGCTTTCTTT
CDR3 protein: CASSTPAMNTEAFF

CDR3 length: 15
J gene: TRBJ2-7
V gene: TRBV4-3
clone size: -
D gene: TRBD2
CDR3 DNA: TGCGCCAGCAGCCAAGATGCGGGGGAGTCCTACGAGCAGTACTTC
CDR3 protein: CASSQDAGESYEQYF